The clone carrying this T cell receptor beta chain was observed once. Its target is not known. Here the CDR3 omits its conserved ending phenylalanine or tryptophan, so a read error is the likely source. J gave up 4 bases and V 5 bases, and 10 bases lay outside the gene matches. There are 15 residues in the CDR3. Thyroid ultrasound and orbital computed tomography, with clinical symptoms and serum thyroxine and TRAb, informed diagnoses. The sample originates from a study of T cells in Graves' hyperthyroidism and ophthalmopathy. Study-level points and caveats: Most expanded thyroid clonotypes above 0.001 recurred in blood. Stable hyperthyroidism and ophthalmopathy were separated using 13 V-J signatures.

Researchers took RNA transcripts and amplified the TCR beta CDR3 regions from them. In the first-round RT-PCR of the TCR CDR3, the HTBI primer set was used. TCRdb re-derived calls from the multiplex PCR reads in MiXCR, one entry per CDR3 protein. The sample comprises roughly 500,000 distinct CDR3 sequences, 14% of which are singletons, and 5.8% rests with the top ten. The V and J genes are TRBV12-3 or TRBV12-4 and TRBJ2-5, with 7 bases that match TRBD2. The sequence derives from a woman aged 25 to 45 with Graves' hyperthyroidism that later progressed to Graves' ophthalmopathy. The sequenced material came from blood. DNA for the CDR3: TGTGCCAGCAGTCCTAGCGGCAGTAAGGTAGAGACCCAGTACGTC. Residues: CASSPSGSKVETQYV.